This passage covers 11 T cell receptor beta chains from one sample sequenced in a study of T cell responses to AZD1222 COVID-19 vaccine. Sequencing used immunoSEQ multiplex PCR; TCRdb keeps in-frame clones, though not all of them. The repertoire holds more than 95,000 clones, 88% seen once, with around 9% in the top ten. The specimen comprised peripheral blood, sampled on day 0 of AZD1222 vaccination. These receptors all come from an adult in good health.

The J gene is TRBJ2-1, the V gene TRBV11-3; D not certain. V shed 1 base and J shed 6 bases, with 7 bases lying between them. Germline loops: CDR1 SGHNT, CDR2 YENEEA. The CDR3 runs 13 residues. The CDR3 is CASSLGGRNEQFF. In DNA form, the CDR3 reads TGTGCCAGCAGCTTAGGCGGCCGCAATGAGCAGTTCTTC.

As concerns this clone: Other DNA sequences of this sample code for an identical CDR3. The J gene is TRBJ2-7, the V gene TRBV27; 8 nucleotides align to TRBD1. Germline V CDR1 and CDR2: MNHEY, SMNVEV (reference sequence). The CDR3 is 14 residues long. J lost 3 bases, V lost 3 bases, and 4 bases had no gene match. The DNA for the CDR3 is TGTGCCAGCAGTTTCGGAACAGGGGGCTACGAGCAGTACTTC. Protein product: CASSFGTGGYEQYF.

The rearrangement joins TRBV25-1 to TRBJ1-4; 8 positions agree with TRBD1. Germline V gives CDR1 MGHDK, CDR2 SYGVNS. This CDR3 region has 15 residues. V was pared by 4 bases and J by 2 bases, with 3 bases of the junction left unmatched. The CDR3 nucleotides read TGTGCCAGCAGTGCAGGGGGCCGGACTAATGAAAAACTGTTTTTT. It translates to CASSAGGRTNEKLFF.

This chain joins TRBV6-5 and TRBJ1-1, with D possibly being TRBD1 (6 bases). Per germline, CDR1 MNHEY and CDR2 SVGAGI. CDR3 length: 16 residues. V shed 0 bases and J shed 3 bases, with 14 bases lying between them. The CDR3 coding sequence is TGTGCCAGCAGTTACTCGATCGGGGGGCGAGACACTGAAGCTTTCTTT. Its protein is CASSYSIGGRDTEAFF.

The chain employs TRBV18 and TRBJ2-1, with no clear D. The CDR3 loop spans 13 amino acids. The germline V and J ends were trimmed by 3 bases and 1 base, with 4 bases remaining between them. Germline assignment: CDR1 KGHSH and CDR2 LQKENI. The CDR3 DNA reads as TGTGCCAGCTCACCCCGATCCTACAATGAGCAGTTCTTC. Its protein product is CASSPRSYNEQFF.

The chain links TRBV28 to TRBJ1-3; 9 bases map to TRBD1. Germline-derived CDR1 and CDR2 are MDHEN and SYDVKM. This CDR3 region has 15 residues. Trimming took 1 base from V and 8 from J; bases not matched to a gene: 6. The CDR3 loop reads CASSLLIRDRDTIYF. CDR3 DNA: TGTGCCAGCAGTTTATTAATTAGGGACAGGGACACCATATATTTT. The whole variable domain, remainder taken from reference TRBV28 and TRBJ1-3, is DVKVTQSSRYLVKRTGEKVFLECVQDMDHENMFWYRQDPGLGLRLIYFSYDVKMKEKGDIPEGYSVSREKKERFSLILESASTNQTSMYLCASSLLIRDRDTIYFGEGSWLTVV.

The gene calls are TRBV7-9 and TRBJ1-1; no clear D. Germline CDR1 SEHNR, CDR2 FQNEAQ (reference sequence). This CDR3 has 13 amino acids. V lost 5 bases, J lost 1 base, and 8 bases lay in between. The CDR3 spells CASSRERNTEAFF. The CDR3 nucleotides are TGTGCCAGCAGCCGAGAACGGAACACTGAAGCTTTCTTT.

The chain joins TRBV28 to TRBJ1-1; D uncertain. Trimming shortened V by 5 bases and J by 7 bases, and 17 bases separated the two germline ends. The CDR3 totals 14 residues. Germline V CDR1 and CDR2: MDHEN, SYDVKM. CDR3 amino acids: CASSRYLGQDEAFF. The DNA for the CDR3 is TGTGCCAGCAGTCGGTACCTAGGGCAGGATGAAGCTTTCTTT.

In its sample, this clone was seen once. The chain is built from TRBV7-9 and TRBJ2-3; TRBD2 aligns across 9 bases. Per the germline V gene, CDR1 is SEHNR and CDR2 is FQNEAQ (reference sequence). The CDR3 sequence is 18 residues long. The trim removed 4 bases at V and 0 bases at J, leaving 11 bases unmatched. Here the CDR3 DNA reads TGTGCCAGCAGCTCCGGGACTAGCCGGAATTATAGCACAGATACGCAGTATTTT. Protein: CASSSGTSRNYSTDTQYF. The full variable domain, rest sourced from reference TRBV7-9 and TRBJ2-3, is DTGVSQNPRHKITKRGQNVTFRCDPISEHNRLYWYRQTLGQGPEFLTYFQNEAQLEKSRLLSDRFSAERPKGSFSTLEIQRTEQGDSAMYLCASSSGTSRNYSTDTQYFGPGTRLTVL.

J is TRBJ2-3 and V is TRBV2; D not resolved. Per the germline V gene, CDR1 is SNHLY and CDR2 is FYNNEI. V gave up 4 bases and J gave up 0 bases, with 20 bases separating them. The CDR3 spans 18 residues. Here the CDR3 reads CASSGGRIYLPSTDTQYF. The CDR3 DNA is TGTGCCAGCAGTGGAGGCAGGATTTACCTTCCTAGCACAGATACGCAGTATTTT.

The rearrangement uses TRBV6-5 and TRBJ1-5, with D possibly being TRBD1 (6 bases). The V end was cut by 6 bases, the J end by 5 bases, with 14 bases between. This CDR3 region has 14 residues. From germline, CDR1 is MNHEY and CDR2 SVGAGI. The CDR3 sequence: CASRDLGGHQPQHF. The DNA for the CDR3 is TGTGCCAGCAGGGACCTAGGGGGGCATCAGCCCCAGCATTTT.